One sample yielded the 17 T cell receptor beta chains listed below, sequenced in a study of cytomegalovirus exposure and HLA in healthy donors. The PCR made use of 60 Vbeta and 13 Jbeta primers. Generated by immunoSEQ multiplex PCR, the TCRdb table keeps only in-frame clones and is missing some. The sample lists under 300,000 clones, nearly 95% seen once, with around 1.7% in the top ten. The source material was PBMCs. The origin of the receptors is a girl aged 2 to 10 in good health and CMV-seronegative.

On this clone itself: Other DNA sequences in the sample encode the same CDR3. The V gene is TRBV6-1, the J gene TRBJ1-4; 9 bases are a match to TRBD1. The CDR3 sequence is 14 residues long. Germline CDR1 MNHNS, CDR2 SASEGT. The V and J ends lost 4 bases and 7 bases, in that order; junction bases with no gene match: 4. Here the CDR3 DNA reads TGTGCCAGCAGTGGACAGGGGGGAGGTGAAAAACTGTTTTTT. Translation gives CASSGQGGGEKLFF.

This chain uses TRBV19 with TRBJ1-3; D possibly corresponds to TRBD1 (6 bases). The length of the CDR3 is 17 residues. Germline V CDR1 and CDR2: LNHDA, SQIVND (reference sequence). Trimming cost V 4 bases and J 0 bases, with 16 bases left between them. The CDR3 protein is CASSKAWGQSSGNTIYF. The CDR3 DNA reads TGTGCCAGTAGTAAGGCGTGGGGACAATCCTCTGGAAACACCATATATTTT.

The chain combines TRBV19 with TRBJ2-5, with 11 bases fitting TRBD2. Germline trimming cut 5 bases from V and 3 bases from J; bases unmatched to any gene: 2. Germline V gene lookup returns CDR1 LNHDA and CDR2 SQIVND (reference sequence). The CDR3 runs to 14 residues. The DNA for the CDR3 is TGTGCCAGTAGTTCGGGACTAGCGGAAGAGACCCAGTACTTC. Protein sequence: CASSSGLAEETQYF.

The V call is TRBV11-2, the J call TRBJ2-3; D not resolved. The CDR3 is 14 amino acids. Trimming pared 2 bases from V and 2 bases from J, leaving 8 bases between. Germline V CDR1 and CDR2: SGHAT, FQNNGV. CDR3 nucleotides: TGTGCCAGCAGCTTAACCCTAGTCACAGATACGCAGTATTTT. Its protein is CASSLTLVTDTQYF.

The chain is built from TRBV7-9 and TRBJ1-2; 7 bases map to TRBD1. With 5 bases clipped from V and 6 bases from J, the junction kept 9 bases outside the gene matches. Germline CDR1 and CDR2: SEHNR and FQNEAQ (reference sequence). The CDR3 runs to 14 residues. CDR3 loop: CASSAGQEKDGYTF. CDR3 coding DNA: TGTGCCAGCAGCGCAGGACAGGAGAAGGATGGCTACACCTTC.

The chain recombines TRBV9 with TRBJ2-5; a weak D match, TRBD1 (6 bases). From germline, CDR1 is SGDLS and CDR2 YYNGEE. V was clipped by 4 bases and J by 7 bases, with 17 bases between them. CDR3 size: 14 residues. Here the CDR3 DNA reads TGTGCCAGCAGCTCTTCCTGGGGGCAGGGGACCCAGTACTTC. Its protein product is CASSSSWGQGTQYF.

This chain joins TRBV6-1 and TRBJ1-1; D may be TRBD1 (6 bases). V gave up 4 bases and J gave up 4 bases, with 10 bases separating them. Germline CDR1 reads MNHNS; CDR2 reads SASEGT. This CDR3 has 13 residues. Here the CDR3 DNA reads TGTGCCAGCAGTGTAACAGGGAGCACTGAAGCTTTCTTT. Translation gives CASSVTGSTEAFF.

This chain uses TRBV27 with TRBJ2-7, with 11 bases fitting TRBD2. V trimming: 4 bases; J trimming: 4 bases; junction bases outside the gene matches: 6. The CDR3 length is 15 residues. Germline CDR1 and CDR2: MNHEY and SMNVEV (reference sequence). The CDR3 loop is CASSSGLADRYEQYF. In DNA, the CDR3 is TGTGCCAGCAGTTCGGGACTAGCGGACCGTTACGAGCAGTACTTC.

The V call is TRBV6-1, the J call TRBJ2-5, with D possibly TRBD1 on 5 matching bases. Germline-derived CDR1 and CDR2 are MNHNS and SASEGT. This CDR3 comprises 14 residues. Trimming removed 8 bases at V and 0 bases at J, with 13 bases between. The CDR3 DNA reads TGTGCCAGCTTCCGACAGTCGTACCAAGAGACCCAGTACTTC. Its translation: CASFRQSYQETQYF.

The chain employs TRBV7-2 and TRBJ2-5; 9 bases fit TRBD1. Germline trimming cut 6 bases from V and 5 bases from J; bases unmatched to any gene: 7. Germline V CDR1 and CDR2: SGHTA, FQGNSA. The CDR3 is made up of 14 amino acids. The CDR3: CASRLTGGGETQYF. The DNA for the CDR3 is TGTGCCAGCAGACTTACAGGGGGCGGGGAGACCCAGTACTTC. The full variable domain, completed using reference TRBV7-2 and TRBJ2-5, is GAGVSQSPSNKVTEKGKDVELRCDPISGHTALYWYRQSLGQGLEFLIYFQGNSAPDKSGLPSDRFSAERTGGSVSTLTIQRTQQEDSAVYLCASRLTGGGETQYFGPGTRLLVL.

The chain links TRBV5-4 to TRBJ2-1, with 9 bases that match TRBD1. The ends lost 4 bases at V and 6 bases at J; junction bases unmatched: 11. Germline CDR1 and CDR2: SGHNT and YYREEE (reference sequence). This CDR3 region has 16 residues. CDR3 coding DNA: TGTGCCAGCAGCCGTGGTAGGGACAGGGTGACCAATGAGCAGTTCTTC. As protein: CASSRGRDRVTNEQFF.

The rearrangement uses TRBV6-6 and TRBJ1-2; TRBD1 matches 7 bases. The junction had 4 bases not matched to a gene; V was cut back by 6 bases and J by 6 bases. Per germline, CDR1 MNHNY and CDR2 SVGAGI (reference sequence). The CDR3 runs 12 residues. CDR3 region: CASSKQGHGYTF. DNA of the CDR3: TGTGCCAGCAGCAAACAGGGGCATGGCTACACCTTC.

This chain joins TRBV6-8 and TRBJ1-1, with TRBD1 matching over 8 bases. The V gene's germline CDR1 is MNHGY and CDR2 SAAAGT. The length of the CDR3 is 15 residues. V lost 6 bases to trimming and J lost 5 bases; unmatched junction nucleotides: 11. The CDR3 sequence: CASSHRDRLYTEAFF. The CDR3 DNA is TGTGCCAGCAGCCACCGGGACAGGCTGTATACTGAAGCTTTCTTT.

The chain carries TRBV14 and TRBJ1-2; D gene unclear. V dropped 6 bases and J dropped 2 bases, with 16 bases sitting between them. The CDR3 is made up of 15 amino acids. From germline, CDR1 is SGHDN and CDR2 FVKESK. The CDR3 DNA follows: TGTGCCAGCAGTGTGAGCGGGCAGGCGAACTATGGCTACACCTTC. Translated, it gives CASSVSGQANYGYTF.

The V gene is TRBV29-1, the J gene TRBJ1-1; D remains unclear. CDR3 length: 13 amino acids. Trimming took off 4 bases at V and 1 base at J, with 10 bases between the two ends. The V gene's germline CDR1 is SQVTM and CDR2 ANQGSEA. The CDR3 reads CSVVASPNTEAFF. The CDR3 DNA reads as TGCAGCGTTGTAGCTTCTCCGAACACTGAAGCTTTCTTT. Variable domain in full (rest from reference TRBV29-1 and TRBJ1-1): SAVISQKPSRDICQRGTSLTIQCQVDSQVTMMFWYRQQPGQSLTLIATANQGSEATYESGFVIDKFPISRPNLTFSTLTVSNMSPEDSSIYLCSVVASPNTEAFFGQGTRLTVV.

J is TRBJ2-3 and V is TRBV7-8; TRBD2 agrees at 9 bases. Trimming at V came to 2 bases and at J to 5 bases, leaving 11 bases not matched to a gene. Per the germline V gene, CDR1 is SGHVS and CDR2 is FQNEAQ. The CDR3 runs 17 residues. CDR3 residues: CASSLWGSLAGRDTQYF. In DNA, the CDR3 is TGTGCCAGCAGCTTATGGGGTAGTCTAGCGGGGAGAGATACGCAGTATTTT.

The chain combines TRBV13 with TRBJ2-5; TRBD2 is a possible D gene (6 bases). The V gene's germline CDR1 is PRHDT and CDR2 FYEKMQ (reference sequence). The V end was cut by 5 bases, the J end by 1 base, with 20 bases between. This CDR3 contains 17 residues. Here the CDR3 DNA reads TGTGCCAGCAGCCCCACGCCGGCGGGACTCCCCCAAGAGACCCAGTACTTC. Translating gives CASSPTPAGLPQETQYF.